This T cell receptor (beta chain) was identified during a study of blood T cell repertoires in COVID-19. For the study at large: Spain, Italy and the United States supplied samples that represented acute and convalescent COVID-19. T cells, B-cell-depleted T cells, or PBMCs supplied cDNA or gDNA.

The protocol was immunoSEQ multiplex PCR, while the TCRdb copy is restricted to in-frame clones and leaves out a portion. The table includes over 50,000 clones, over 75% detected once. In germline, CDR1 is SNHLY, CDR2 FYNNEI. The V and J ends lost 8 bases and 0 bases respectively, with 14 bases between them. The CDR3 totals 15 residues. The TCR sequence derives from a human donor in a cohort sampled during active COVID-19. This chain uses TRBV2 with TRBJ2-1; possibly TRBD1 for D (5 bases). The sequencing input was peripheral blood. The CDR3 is CASLIQVRSYNEQFF. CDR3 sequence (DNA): TGTGCCAGCTTAATACAGGTACGCTCCTACAATGAGCAGTTCTTC. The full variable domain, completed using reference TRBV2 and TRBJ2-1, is EPEVTQTPSHQVTQMGQEVILRCVPISNHLYFYWYRQILGQKVEFLVSFYNNEISEKSEIFDDQFSVERPDGSNFTLKIRSTKLEDSAMYFCASLIQVRSYNEQFFGPGTRLTVL.